This T cell receptor (beta chain) was sequenced during a study of blood T cell repertoires in COVID-19. This clone was picked up one time. TCRdb keeps only in-frame clones here, not all; method: immunoSEQ multiplex PCR. The data show fewer than 300,000 clones, nearly 85% seen once. Sequenced material: peripheral blood. This TCR derives from a human donor in a cohort sampled during active COVID-19.

The CDR3 loop reads CASSWTRVGYTF. CDR3 DNA: TGTGCCAGCAGTTGGACAAGGGTGGGCTACACCTTC. V and J are TRBV12-3 or TRBV12-4 and TRBJ1-2; possibly TRBD1 for D (5 bases). The CDR3 has 12 amino acids. Trimming pared 4 bases from V and 8 bases from J, leaving 11 bases between.